The 23 T cell receptor beta chains given below trace back to one sample, sequenced in a study of T cell responses to AZD1222 COVID-19 vaccine. The method was immunoSEQ multiplex PCR; TCRdb's version includes in-frame clones alone and lacks a portion of them. The data contain about 140,000 clones, around nine tenths of them singletons. The starting material was peripheral blood, obtained on day 0 of AZD1222 vaccination. The source is an adult in good health.

This clone was picked up a small number of times. This chain joins TRBV9 and TRBJ1-1, with TRBD1 identical over 7 bases. This CDR3 has 13 amino acids. Trimming cost V 4 bases and J 12 bases; bases outside gene matches: 12. The V gene's germline CDR1 is SGDLS and CDR2 YYNGEE. DNA for the CDR3: TGTGCCAGCAGCCCCCGACAGGGTGAAGCGCCTTTCTTT. Its protein is CASSPRQGEAPFF.

The chain has TRBV27 and TRBJ1-1, with a weak D call TRBD1 (5 bases). Germline CDR1 and CDR2: MNHEY and SMNVEV (reference sequence). V was shortened by 4 bases and J by 1 base, with 10 bases between the two germline ends. This CDR3 comprises 14 residues. The CDR3 DNA reads TGTGCCAGCAGTTCCCGGGGCGCGAACACTGAAGCTTTCTTT. Protein product: CASSSRGANTEAFF.

The chain joins TRBV6-2 or TRBV6-3 to TRBJ2-4, with 7 bases aligning to TRBD1. V was pared by 2 bases and J by 0 bases, with 13 bases of the junction left unmatched. The V gene's germline CDR1 is MNHEY and CDR2 SVGEGT. The CDR3 spans 19 residues. CDR3: CASSYPTGISLLAKNIQYF. The CDR3 DNA reads as TGTGCCAGCAGTTACCCGACAGGGATAAGCCTCCTAGCCAAAAACATTCAGTACTTC.

CDR3 nucleotide sequence: TGTGCCAGCTCACTCCCGGGACTAGCGAATGAGCAGTTCTTC. The encoded protein is CASSLPGLANEQFF. The chain has TRBV18 and TRBJ2-1; 10 nucleotides agree with TRBD2. V dropped 4 bases and J dropped 7; count of bases not matched to a gene: 4. CDR3 length: 14 amino acids. The V gene's germline CDR1 is KGHSH and CDR2 LQKENI.

The chain carries TRBV11-2 and TRBJ2-7, with TRBD2 matching 14 bases. The junction had 6 bases not matched to a gene; V was cut back by 5 bases and J by 6 bases. Germline assignment: CDR1 SGHAT and CDR2 FQNNGV. The CDR3 runs to 15 residues. The CDR3 nucleotides read TGTGCCAGCAGCACCGGGGGACTAGCGGGAGTCGAGCAGTACTTC. This encodes CASSTGGLAGVEQYF.

The chain recombines TRBV3-1 (or the pseudogene TRBV3-2) with TRBJ2-2, with TRBD2 identical over 7 bases. This CDR3 has 14 residues. Germline V lookup: CDR1 LGHDT, CDR2 YNNKEL (reference sequence). Losses at the gene ends were 4 bases for V and 1 base for J; bases not matched to a gene: 0. CDR3 in amino acids: CASSRGGNTGELFF. The CDR3 coding sequence is TGTGCCAGCAGCCGGGGGGGGAACACCGGGGAGCTGTTTTTT.

The J gene is TRBJ2-6, the V gene TRBV9; D call uncertain. V shed 4 bases and J shed 0 bases, with 2 bases lying between them. Germline CDR1 and CDR2: SGDLS and YYNGEE. The CDR3 loop spans 13 amino acids. The CDR3 spells CASSPSGANVLTF. Written as DNA, the CDR3 is TGTGCCAGCAGCCCCTCTGGGGCCAACGTCCTGACTTTC.

The chain employs TRBV30 and TRBJ2-3, with a tentative D call TRBD2 (7 bases). Germline CDR1 GTSNPN, CDR2 SVGIG (reference sequence). V shed 8 bases and J shed 6 bases, with 24 bases lying between them. The CDR3 extends over 15 amino acids. The CDR3 nucleotides are TGTGCCCACAACAGGGTCGGAGGGACTATGGATACGCAGTATTTT. Residues: CAHNRVGGTMDTQYF. Based on the CDR3 plus reference TRBV30 and TRBJ2-3, the full variable domain is SQTIHQWPATLVQPVGSPLSLECTVEGTSNPNLYWYRQAAGRGLQLLFYSVGIGQISSEVPQNLSASRPQDRQFILSSKKLLLSDSGFYLCAHNRVGGTMDTQYFGPGTRLTVL.

The chain is built from TRBV6-1 and TRBJ2-3, with 8 bases lining up with TRBD1. Germline V gene data show CDR1 as MNHNS and CDR2 as SASEGT. J was trimmed by 9 bases and V by 0 bases; bases with no gene match: 11. This CDR3 region has 16 residues. CDR3 loop: CASSEAWSGGFDTQYF. DNA of the CDR3: TGTGCCAGCAGTGAAGCTTGGTCAGGGGGCTTTGACACGCAGTATTTT.

V and J are TRBV6-2 or TRBV6-3 and TRBJ2-4; TRBD1 aligns across 7 bases. The germline V gene encodes CDR1 MNHEY and CDR2 SVGEGT. This CDR3 is 17 amino acids long. V dropped 6 bases and J dropped 2; count of bases not matched to a gene: 13. In DNA form, the CDR3 reads TGTGCCAGCAGCCCTAGACGCTCGACAGGGACCAAAAACATTCAGTACTTC. It codes for CASSPRRSTGTKNIQYF.

The chain uses TRBV6-5 and TRBJ1-5; TRBD1 aligns across 8 bases. Germline loops: CDR1 MNHEY, CDR2 SVGAGI. This CDR3 comprises 13 residues. V gave up 5 bases and J gave up 6 bases; unmatched junction bases: 3. The CDR3 is CASSLTGGQPQHF. CDR3 in DNA: TGTGCCAGCAGTCTAACAGGGGGTCAGCCCCAGCATTTT.

Of note for this clone: Mismatch with germline at one junction end may stem from a read error. V is TRBV10-3 and J is TRBJ1-1; 9 nucleotides line up with TRBD1. This CDR3 has 14 amino acids. The germline CDR1 and CDR2 sequences are ENHRY and SYGVKD. DNA of the CDR3: TGTGCCAGCCGCCCCGGGACAGGGAACGCTGAAGCTTTCTTT. This gives the protein CASRPGTGNAEAFF.

The V call is TRBV29-1, the J call TRBJ2-7; D unclear. Deletions cut 7 bases from V and 2 bases from J, with 12 bases between. Germline-derived CDR1 and CDR2 are SQVTM and ANQGSEA. The CDR3 extends over 12 amino acids. As DNA, the CDR3 is TGCAGCGCCAGGTCCGGACCCTACGAGCAGTACTTC. This encodes CSARSGPYEQYF.

The chain joins TRBV7-6 to TRBJ1-1; D is unresolved. The CDR3 contains 14 residues. CDR1 is SGHVS and CDR2 is FNYEAQ in the germline V gene. V was trimmed by 1 base and J by 3 bases, leaving 9 bases between them. The CDR3: CASSLVGGDTEAFF. The CDR3 region has the DNA TGTGCCAGCAGCTTAGTTGGAGGAGACACTGAAGCTTTCTTT.

The chain recombines TRBV4-3 with TRBJ2-4; D may be TRBD2 (6 bases). This CDR3 has 13 residues. The germline V and J ends were trimmed by 4 bases and 14 bases, with 18 bases remaining between them. Germline V CDR1 and CDR2: LGHNA, YSLEER. The CDR3 spells CASSPSPGEVEYF. The CDR3 region has the DNA TGCGCCAGCAGCCCATCTCCGGGAGAGGTGGAGTACTTC.

The gene calls are TRBV7-2 and TRBJ2-1; TRBD2 agrees at 8 bases. CDR1 and CDR2 (germline): SGHTA, FQGNSA. Trimming cost V 2 bases and J 8 bases; bases outside gene matches: 11. The length of the CDR3 is 16 residues. Here the CDR3 reads CASSLNPGGLVDEQFF. The CDR3, as DNA: TGTGCCAGCAGCTTAAACCCGGGGGGACTAGTCGATGAGCAGTTCTTC.

The CDR3 region has the DNA TGTGCCAGCAGTTTACCAGGGCTCAGCTACGAGCAGTACTTC. Translation gives CASSLPGLSYEQYF. The V and J genes are TRBV28 and TRBJ2-7, with D perhaps matching TRBD1 (5 bases). V was clipped by 2 bases and J by 3 bases, with 11 bases between them. The CDR3 is 14 residues long. Germline lookup yields CDR1 MDHEN and CDR2 SYDVKM.

This chain joins TRBV30 and TRBJ1-5; possibly TRBD1 for D (5 bases). The germline V and J ends were trimmed by 4 bases and 2 bases, with 15 bases remaining between them. Germline-derived CDR1 and CDR2 are GTSNPN and SVGIG (reference sequence). CDR3 length: 15 amino acids. CDR3 nucleotide sequence: TGTGCCTGGACCGAGAGCGGGGCTGGCAATCAGCCCCAGCATTTT. It codes for CAWTESGAGNQPQHF.

This chain links TRBV4-1 with TRBJ2-7; 8 nucleotides line up with TRBD1. The CDR3 consists of 15 residues. Germline lookup yields CDR1 MGHRA and CDR2 YSYEKL. After removal of 2 bases from V and 2 bases from J, the junction contained 5 bases not matched to a gene. This CDR3 is CASSQSGQGAYEQYF. The CDR3 region has the DNA TGCGCCAGCAGCCAATCCGGACAGGGCGCCTACGAGCAGTACTTC.

The rearrangement uses TRBV4-3 and TRBJ2-7; 9 nucleotides line up with TRBD2. The CDR3 is 18 amino acids. The germline V gene encodes CDR1 LGHNA and CDR2 YSLEER. The junction had 12 bases not matched to a gene; V was cut back by 1 base and J by 2 bases. As DNA, the CDR3 is TGCGCCAGCAGCCAAGTCCCCCTCGCTAGCGGGACCACCTACGAGCAGTACTTC. Its protein is CASSQVPLASGTTYEQYF.

V and J are TRBV6-5 and TRBJ1-2; 11 bases align to TRBD1. This CDR3 contains 15 residues. The ends lost 6 bases at V and 7 bases at J; junction bases unmatched: 10. Germline CDR1 reads MNHEY; CDR2 reads SVGAGI. CDR3 DNA: TGTGCCAGCAGCCACCGGGACAGGGGGGATCGTGGCTACACCTTC. Translation gives CASSHRDRGDRGYTF.

The V call is TRBV7-8, the J call TRBJ1-2; a weak D match, TRBD1 (6 bases). The CDR3 is made up of 17 amino acids. Trimming removed 1 base from V and 4 bases from J, with 19 bases in between. Germline CDR1 and CDR2: SGHVS and FQNEAQ. The CDR3 coding sequence is TGTGCCAGCAGCTTAGTACTGGGGGCCTTAAGCCGCTATGGCTACACCTTC. Residues: CASSLVLGALSRYGYTF.

The CDR3 protein is CASMGGGRRAYGYGYTF. Here the CDR3 DNA reads TGTGCCAGCATGGGGGGCGGTAGAAGGGCCTATGGCTATGGCTACACCTTC. V gene TRBV2 combines with J gene TRBJ1-2; D possibly corresponds to TRBD1 (6 bases). This CDR3 contains 17 residues. V shed 7 bases and J shed 4 bases, with 25 bases lying between them. The germline gives CDR1 SNHLY, CDR2 FYNNEI. Filled out from reference TRBV2 and TRBJ1-2, the complete variable domain reads EPEVTQTPSHQVTQMGQEVILRCVPISNHLYFYWYRQILGQKVEFLVSFYNNEISEKSEIFDDQFSVERPDGSNFTLKIRSTKLEDSAMYFCASMGGGRRAYGYGYTFGSGTRLTVV.